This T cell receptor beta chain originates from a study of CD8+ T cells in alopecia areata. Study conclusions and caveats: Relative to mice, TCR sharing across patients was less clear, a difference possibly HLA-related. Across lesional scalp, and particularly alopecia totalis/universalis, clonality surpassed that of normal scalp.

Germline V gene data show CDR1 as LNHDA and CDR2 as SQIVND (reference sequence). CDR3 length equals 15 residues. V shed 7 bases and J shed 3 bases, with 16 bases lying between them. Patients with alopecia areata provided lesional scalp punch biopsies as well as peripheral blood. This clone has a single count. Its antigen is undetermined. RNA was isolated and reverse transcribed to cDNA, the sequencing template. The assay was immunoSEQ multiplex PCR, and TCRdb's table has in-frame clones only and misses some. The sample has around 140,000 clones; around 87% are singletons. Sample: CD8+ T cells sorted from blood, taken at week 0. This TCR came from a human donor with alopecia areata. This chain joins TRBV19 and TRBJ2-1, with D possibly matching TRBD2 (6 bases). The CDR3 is CASNIETGDYNEQFF. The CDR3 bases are TGTGCCAGTAATATTGAAACGGGAGACTACAATGAGCAGTTCTTC.